This is a list of T cell receptor beta chains from one sample in a study of CD8+ T cells in alopecia areata. Sequenced by immunoSEQ multiplex PCR; TCRdb stores in-frame clones only, minus some. This sample yields about 140,000 clones, of which around 60% are seen a single time; 5% to 7% belongs to the top ten. Sequences were derived from CD4+ T cells sorted from blood, sampled at week 0. Source of these receptors: a human donor with alopecia areata. Both conserved end residues are part of each CDR3. Each record gives: J gene, D gene, clone size, V gene, CDR3 DNA, CDR3 protein. A D gene is named only where the DNA matches it firmly. Clone size, where shown, is once, few, many, or a class for clones that have expanded.

J gene: TRBJ2-5; D gene: .; clone size: .; V gene: TRBV2; CDR3 DNA: TGTGCAGCGCGAGGAAACGGGGAGACCCAGTACTTC; CDR3 protein: CAARGNGETQYF
J gene: TRBJ2-5; D gene: .; clone size: few; V gene: TRBV7-3; CDR3 DNA: TGTGCCAGCAGCTCAGGGCCCCAAGAGACCCAGTACTTC; CDR3 protein: CASSSGPQETQYF
J gene: TRBJ2-7; D gene: TRBD1; clone size: few; V gene: TRBV5-1; CDR3 DNA: TGCGCCAGCAGACCGGGACAGGGCTCCTACGAGCAGTACTTC; CDR3 protein: CASRPGQGSYEQYF
J gene: TRBJ2-1; D gene: TRBD2; clone size: few; V gene: TRBV27; CDR3 DNA: TGTGCCAGCAGTTTATTCGACCCTAGCGGGGGGGCCTACAATGAGCAGTTCTTC; CDR3 protein: CASSLFDPSGGAYNEQFF
J gene: TRBJ2-1; D gene: TRBD1; clone size: .; V gene: TRBV7-6; CDR3 DNA: TGTGCCAGCAGCTTAGTGAGGGGGCCTCGGGATGAGCAGTTCTTC; CDR3 protein: CASSLVRGPRDEQFF
J gene: TRBJ2-3; D gene: .; clone size: .; V gene: TRBV30; CDR3 DNA: TGTGCCTGGAGTGTGTTGGCTACAGATACGCAGTATTTT; CDR3 protein: CAWSVLATDTQYF
J gene: TRBJ2-5; D gene: TRBD1; clone size: .; V gene: TRBV4-3; CDR3 DNA: TGCGCCAGCTCGACAGGGCTAGGAGAGACCCAGTACTTC; CDR3 protein: CASSTGLGETQYF
J gene: TRBJ2-7; D gene: .; clone size: few; V gene: TRBV30; CDR3 DNA: TGTGCCTGGAGTGTATTCGGAGGGCAGTACTTC; CDR3 protein: CAWSVFGGQYF
J gene: TRBJ2-1; D gene: TRBD2; clone size: .; V gene: TRBV11-2; CDR3 DNA: TGTGCCAGCAGTGCGGGGCCGGGGGGTTACAATGAGCAGTTCTTC; CDR3 protein: CASSAGPGGYNEQFF
J gene: TRBJ2-3; D gene: .; clone size: .; V gene: TRBV6-6; CDR3 DNA: TGTGCCAGCAGTTACTCGACTAGCACAGATACGCAGTATTTT; CDR3 protein: CASSYSTSTDTQYF
J gene: TRBJ2-2; D gene: .; clone size: .; V gene: TRBV11-2; CDR3 DNA: TGTGCCAGCAGCTTAGATTGGGGAAACACCGGGGAGCTGTTTTTT; CDR3 protein: CASSLDWGNTGELFF
J gene: TRBJ2-1; D gene: TRBD2; clone size: .; V gene: TRBV30; CDR3 DNA: TGTGCCTGGAGCCCTGGACTAGCGGGGAACAATGAGCAGTTCTTC; CDR3 protein: CAWSPGLAGNNEQFF
J gene: TRBJ2-2; D gene: .; clone size: .; V gene: TRBV7-2; CDR3 DNA: TGTGCCACCCAACCGGGTCCTGAGACCGGGGAGCTGTTTTTT; CDR3 protein: CATQPGPETGELFF
J gene: TRBJ1-4; D gene: TRBD1; clone size: .; V gene: TRBV7-9; CDR3 DNA: TGTGCCAGCAGCCAACCACAGGGGAGGAGTGAAAAACTGTTTTTT; CDR3 protein: CASSQPQGRSEKLFF
J gene: TRBJ2-3; D gene: .; clone size: .; V gene: TRBV5-4; CDR3 DNA: TGTGCCAGCAGTTTAGACCCAAAACAAACAGATACGCAGTATTTT; CDR3 protein: CASSLDPKQTDTQYF
J gene: TRBJ1-1; D gene: TRBD1; clone size: .; V gene: TRBV6-6; CDR3 DNA: TGTGCCAGCAGTATCCTACAGGGGCAGGACACTGAAGCTTTCTTT; CDR3 protein: CASSILQGQDTEAFF